The 14 T cell receptor beta chains below come from one sample, sequenced in a study of T cells in Graves' hyperthyroidism and ophthalmopathy. The source material, RNA transcripts, was used to amplify TCR beta CDR3 regions. Initially, a first-round RT-PCR of the TCR CDR3 employed the HTBI primer set. TCRdb itself ran the multiplex PCR reads through MiXCR, one entry per CDR3 protein. Of 450,000 to 650,000 distinct CDR3 sequences in the sample, about a fifth were seen once. Material: blood. The receptor set was obtained from a man in his late teens or twenties with Graves' hyperthyroidism.

This clonotype was recorded many times. The V call is TRBV6-5, the J call TRBJ1-1, with 11 bases lining up with TRBD1. This CDR3 region has 16 residues. Per germline, CDR1 MNHEY and CDR2 SVGAGI. The V and J ends lost 6 bases and 4 bases, in that order; junction bases with no gene match: 10. In DNA, the CDR3 is TGTGCCAGCAGGGAGATCTCCGGGACAGGGGGCACTGAAGCTTTCTTT. Its translation: CASREISGTGGTEAFF.

This clonotype was recorded many times. The V call is TRBV28, the J call TRBJ1-3; 9 bases agree with TRBD1. Trimming at V came to 8 bases and at J to 4 bases, leaving 6 bases not matched to a gene. Per germline, CDR1 MDHEN and CDR2 SYDVKM. The CDR3 spans 14 residues. CDR3: CASLTGGTGNTIYF. CDR3 DNA: TGTGCCAGCCTGACAGGGGGAACGGGAAACACCATATATTTT. Combining the CDR3 with reference TRBV28 and TRBJ1-3 gives the whole variable domain DVKVTQSSRYLVKRTGEKVFLECVQDMDHENMFWYRQDPGLGLRLIYFSYDVKMKEKGDIPEGYSVSREKKERFSLILESASTNQTSMYLCASLTGGTGNTIYFGEGSWLTVV.

The chain couples TRBV20-1 to TRBJ1-1; D is uncertain. The V end was cut by 0 bases, the J end by 1 base, with 9 bases between. The CDR3 sequence is 14 residues long. Looked up from germline, CDR1 is DFQATT and CDR2 is SNEGSKA (reference sequence). CDR3 DNA: TGCAGTGCTAGAGAGGTACAGACGAACACTGAAGCTTTCTTT. Protein sequence: CSAREVQTNTEAFF.

A few counts support this clonotype. This may stem from a read error, because a much larger clone lies one nucleotide away. The V gene is TRBV28, the J gene TRBJ2-7; D is uncertain. CDR3 size: 14 residues. CDR1 MDHEN and CDR2 SYDVKM come from the germline V gene. CDR3 sequence: CAISLPTWGYEQYF. Here the CDR3 DNA reads TGTGCCATCAGTTTGCCCACTTGGGGCTACGAGCAGTACTTC.

This clonotype was detected many times. This rearrangement joins TRBV15 to TRBJ2-2, with D possibly matching TRBD2 (5 bases). Per the germline V gene, CDR1 is LNHNV and CDR2 is YYDKDF (reference sequence). Trimming left V 4 bases short and J 6 bases short, with 12 bases between. The CDR3 covers 14 residues. CDR3 in DNA: TGTGCCACCAGCAATTACGGGATTTCCGGGGAGCTGTTTTTT. Encoded protein: CATSNYGISGELFF.

Ten or more counts support this clonotype. The V and J genes are TRBV11-2 and TRBJ1-2; D possibly corresponds to TRBD1 (5 bases). V lost 0 bases and J lost 4, with 12 bases in between. Germline-derived CDR1 and CDR2 are SGHAT and FQNNGV. The CDR3 runs to 15 residues. The CDR3 bases are TGTGCCAGCAGCTTAGAAGTTGCGGGGGTCTATGGCTACACCTTC. It codes for CASSLEVAGVYGYTF.

This clonotype was seen at least ten times. This sequence joins TRBV2 and TRBJ1-5, with 9 bases identical to TRBD1. CDR1 is SNHLY, CDR2 FYNNEI, per germline. This CDR3 comprises 15 residues. V was pared by 4 bases and J by 4 bases, with 5 bases of the junction left unmatched. The CDR3: CASSVWTGENQPQHF. CDR3 DNA sequence: TGTGCCAGCAGTGTATGGACAGGGGAAAATCAGCCCCAGCATTTT.

This clonotype was seen ten or more times. This chain joins TRBV15 and TRBJ2-7, with D perhaps matching TRBD2 (5 bases). Per germline, CDR1 LNHNV and CDR2 YYDKDF (reference sequence). V was shortened by 4 bases and J by 7 bases, with 17 bases between the two germline ends. The CDR3 length is 14 residues. This chain's CDR3 is CATSTGIAEVEQYF. As DNA, the CDR3 is TGTGCCACCAGCACCGGGATCGCTGAGGTAGAGCAGTACTTC. Using reference TRBV15 and TRBJ2-7 for the parts outside the CDR3, the full variable domain is DAMVIQNPRYQVTQFGKPVTLSCSQTLNHNVMYWYQQKSSQAPKLLFHYYDKDFNNEADTPDNFQSRRPNTSFCFLDIRSPGLGDTAMYLCATSTGIAEVEQYFGPGTRLTVT.

This sequence joins TRBV5-1 and TRBJ1-1; tentatively, D is TRBD1 (5 bases). The CDR3 is 14 amino acids. The germline V gene encodes CDR1 SGHRS and CDR2 YFSETQ. V lost 4 bases and J lost 1, with 11 bases in between. CDR3 sequence: CASSTGRKNTEAFF. The DNA for the CDR3 is TGCGCCAGCAGCACGGGACGGAAGAACACTGAAGCTTTCTTT. Complete variable domain (other parts from reference TRBV5-1 and TRBJ1-1): KAGVTQTPRYLIKTRGQQVTLSCSPISGHRSVSWYQQTPGQGLQFLFEYFSETQRNKGNFPGRFSGRQFSNSRSEMNVSTLELGDSALYLCASSTGRKNTEAFFGQGTRLTVV.

Only a few counts were recorded for this clonotype. The rearrangement links TRBV9 to TRBJ1-2; tentatively, D is TRBD1 (5 bases). Trimming took off 0 bases at V and 4 bases at J, with 7 bases between the two ends. This CDR3 has 13 amino acids. Looked up from germline, CDR1 is SGDLS and CDR2 is YYNGEE. CDR3 nucleotides: TGTGCCAGCAGCGTAGGGGGCCGCTATGGCTACACCTTC. Amino acids: CASSVGGRYGYTF.

This clonotype has a count of ten or more. The chain joins TRBV6-1 to TRBJ1-3, with a tentative D call TRBD1 (5 bases). Germline V gives CDR1 MNHNS, CDR2 SASEGT. The CDR3 extends over 11 amino acids. The V gene lost 10 bases and the J gene lost 1 base, with 5 bases spanning the gap. The DNA for the CDR3 is TGTGCCAACAGGTCTGGAAACACCATATATTTT. Translation gives CANRSGNTIYF.

This clonotype was seen more than once but under ten times. The genes are TRBV5-4 and TRBJ1-1, with D possibly TRBD1 on 6 matching bases. Per germline, CDR1 SGHNT and CDR2 YYREEE (reference sequence). This CDR3 contains 15 residues. Deletions cut 4 bases from V and 2 bases from J, with 15 bases between. This chain's CDR3 is CASSMPRGRNTEAFF. For the CDR3, the DNA is TGTGCCAGCAGCATGCCCCGGGGGCGTAACACTGAAGCTTTCTTT.

This clonotype came up many times. The chain recombines TRBV6-1 with TRBJ2-7; D possibly corresponds to TRBD1 (7 bases). The germline gives CDR1 MNHNS, CDR2 SASEGT. V was shortened by 6 bases and J by 2 bases, with 14 bases between the two germline ends. This CDR3 comprises 14 residues. CDR3 coding DNA: TGTGCCAGCAGCGACAGGGAGGCAGCCTACGAGCAGTACTTC. Its translation is CASSDREAAYEQYF.

In this sample, this clonotype turned up a few times. J is TRBJ2-2 and V is TRBV2; 8 bases agree with TRBD2. This CDR3 is 16 amino acids long. CDR1 and CDR2 (germline): SNHLY, FYNNEI. Trimming cost V 8 bases and J 3 bases; bases outside gene matches: 11. Written as DNA, the CDR3 is TGTGCCAGCTCGGGAGGGTCGGGGAGGGACACCGGGGAGCTGTTTTTT. This translates into CASSGGSGRDTGELFF.